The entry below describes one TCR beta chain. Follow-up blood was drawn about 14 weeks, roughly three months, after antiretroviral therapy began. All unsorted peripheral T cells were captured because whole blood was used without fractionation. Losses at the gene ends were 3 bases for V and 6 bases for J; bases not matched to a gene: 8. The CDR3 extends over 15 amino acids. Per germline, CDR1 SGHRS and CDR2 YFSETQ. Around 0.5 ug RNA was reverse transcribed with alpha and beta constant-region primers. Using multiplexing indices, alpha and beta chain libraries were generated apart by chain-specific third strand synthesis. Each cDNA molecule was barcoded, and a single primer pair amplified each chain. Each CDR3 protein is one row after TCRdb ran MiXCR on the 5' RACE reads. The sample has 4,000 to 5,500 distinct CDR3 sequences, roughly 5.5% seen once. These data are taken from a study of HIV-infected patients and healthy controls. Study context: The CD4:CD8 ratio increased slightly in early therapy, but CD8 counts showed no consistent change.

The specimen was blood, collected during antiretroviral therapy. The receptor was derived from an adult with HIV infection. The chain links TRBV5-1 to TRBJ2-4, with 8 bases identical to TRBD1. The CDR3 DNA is TGCGCCAGCAGCTGGGGAGGACAGGGTGCAAACATTCAGTACTTC. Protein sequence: CASSWGGQGANIQYF.